What follows are 27 T cell receptor beta chains derived from one specimen sequenced in a study of CD8 T cells in ankylosing spondylitis. Study-wide findings and caveats: What appeared characteristic of ankylosing spondylitis blood was a TCR beta motif of fewer than ten highly homologous variants.

TCRdb re-called the 5' RACE reads with MiXCR, one entry per CDR3 protein. The sample yields about 540,000 distinct CDR3 sequences, 10% to 15% seen once. These TCRs' antigens remain unknown. The sequenced sample consisted of blood, either unsorted or a sorted T cell fraction (not recorded which). These receptors originate from a male donor with ankylosing spondylitis.

This clonotype has more than one count but fewer than ten. The rearrangement links TRBV20-1 to TRBJ2-1, with 9 bases lining up with TRBD2. Trimming removed 6 bases from V and 9 bases from J; junction bases left unmatched: 18. The CDR3 has 16 amino acids. Germline assignment: CDR1 DFQATT and CDR2 SNEGSKA (reference sequence). The CDR3, as DNA: TGCAGTGCAGTTCCCCAGTTGATAGCGGGAGATACTGAGCAGTTCTTC. Protein sequence: CSAVPQLIAGDTEQFF.

The chain carries TRBV11-2 and TRBJ1-5; D unresolved. Trimming removed 1 base at V and 0 bases at J, with 19 bases between. CDR1 is SGHAT, CDR2 FQNNGV, per germline. The CDR3 spans 19 residues. The CDR3 DNA sequence: TGTGCCAGCAGCTTAGTCCGAGTTGGGGAAGGATATAGCAATCAGCCCCAGCATTTT. Translating it yields CASSLVRVGEGYSNQPQHF.

The V gene is TRBV4-1, the J gene TRBJ1-2; TRBD1 might be the D (5 bases). The germline gives CDR1 MGHRA, CDR2 YSYEKL. V was clipped by 2 bases and J by 4 bases, with 8 bases between them. This CDR3 is built from 13 residues. For the CDR3, the DNA is TGCGCCAGCAGCCAACCCGACAGCTATGGCTACACCTTC. This encodes CASSQPDSYGYTF.

In this sample, this clonotype turned up a few times. The rearrangement joins TRBV25-1 to TRBJ1-3; D remains unclear. There are 13 residues in the CDR3. The V end was cut by 1 base, the J end by 8 bases, with 9 bases between. Germline V gene sequence: CDR1 MGHDK, CDR2 SYGVNS. The CDR3 is CASSEWSGDTIYF. The CDR3 region has the DNA TGTGCCAGCAGTGAATGGTCGGGAGACACCATATATTTT.

In this sample, this clonotype turned up many times. The chain combines TRBV2 with TRBJ2-2; a weak D match, TRBD2 (6 bases). The V end lost 9 bases, the J end lost 2 bases, and 13 bases lay between the germline ends. The CDR3 has 14 amino acids. Germline assignment: CDR1 SNHLY and CDR2 FYNNEI. The CDR3 region has the DNA TGTGCCAGTGGCGGGACCTCAAACACCGGGGAGCTGTTTTTT. Its protein is CASGGTSNTGELFF.

This chain links TRBV9 with TRBJ1-1; D remains ambiguous. Looked up from germline, CDR1 is SGDLS and CDR2 is YYNGEE. This CDR3 is 12 amino acids long. Trimming left V 4 bases short and J 4 bases short, with 8 bases between. CDR3 loop: CASSITGTEAFF. CDR3 sequence (DNA): TGTGCCAGCAGCATTACGGGCACTGAAGCTTTCTTT.

The table lists this clonotype with a few counts. CDR3 DNA sequence: TGCAGCGTAAGACCGGGACAAGCCTACGAGCAGTACTTC. Amino acids: CSVRPGQAYEQYF. The gene calls are TRBV29-1 and TRBJ2-7, with a tentative D call TRBD1 (6 bases). Per germline, CDR1 SQVTM and CDR2 ANQGSEA. The CDR3 is 13 amino acids. The V and J ends lost 6 bases and 2 bases respectively, with 14 bases between them.

The rearrangement links TRBV7-8 to TRBJ2-7; no firm D call. This CDR3 spans 14 amino acids. The ends were cut back, 2 bases at V and 1 base at J, with 9 bases in the middle. Germline V gives CDR1 SGHVS, CDR2 FQNEAQ. The CDR3 DNA is TGTGCCAGCAGCTTATGGGGTTGGTCCTACGAGCAGTACTTC. Protein sequence: CASSLWGWSYEQYF.

The V gene is TRBV20-1, the J gene TRBJ2-6; tentatively, D is TRBD1 (6 bases). V lost 8 bases to trimming and J lost 2 bases, with 19 bases between them. This CDR3 is built from 16 residues. Germline values: CDR1 DFQATT, CDR2 SNEGSKA (reference sequence). In DNA form, the CDR3 reads TGCAGTTCGACTCAGACAGGCCTCACTGGGGCCAACGTCCTGACTTTC. It codes for CSSTQTGLTGANVLTF.

This clonotype was observed a handful of times. The gene calls are TRBV11-2 and TRBJ1-2; D remains unclear. The CDR3 extends over 13 amino acids. Germline lookup yields CDR1 SGHAT and CDR2 FQNNGV. V lost 1 base, J lost 8 bases, and 11 bases lay in between. The CDR3 DNA follows: TGTGCCAGCAGCTTAGGACCCTCTATGGGCTACACCTTC. Its protein product is CASSLGPSMGYTF.

About this clonotype itself: One base away lies a much larger clone, so this may be a sequencing read error. This CDR3 fails to terminate in the conserved phenylalanine or tryptophan, so it likely reflects a read error. This sequence joins TRBV7-9 and TRBJ1-1, with D possibly matching TRBD1 (6 bases). This CDR3 contains 15 residues. Germline V gives CDR1 SEHNR, CDR2 FQNEAQ (reference sequence). Trimming removed 6 bases at V and 4 bases at J, with 18 bases between. The CDR3 is CASSSDRRVGTEAFL. The DNA for the CDR3 is TGTGCCAGCAGTTCAGACAGGCGGGTGGGCACTGAAGCTTTCTTA.

The sample holds a few counts of this clonotype. V usage is TRBV5-1 and J usage is TRBJ1-2; D ambiguous. Trimming shortened V by 7 bases and J by 8 bases, and 18 bases separated the two germline ends. The CDR3 has 13 amino acids. CDR1 and CDR2 (germline): SGHRS, YFSETQ. CDR3 sequence reads: CASSVFLPEGYTF. DNA of the CDR3: TGCGCCAGCTCTGTGTTCCTCCCAGAAGGCTACACCTTC.

This chain uses TRBV5-5 with TRBJ2-2; D unclear. Germline assignment: CDR1 SGHKS and CDR2 YYEKEE (reference sequence). The CDR3 has 16 amino acids. The V end lost 4 bases, the J end lost 5 bases, and 18 bases lay between the germline ends. The DNA of the CDR3 is TGTGCCAGCAGCCGAGCAGGCCTCAGTCGGACCGGGGAGCTGTTTTTT. As protein: CASSRAGLSRTGELFF. The entire variable domain, with the rest obtained from reference TRBV5-5 and TRBJ2-2, is as follows: DAGVTQSPTHLIKTRGQQVTLRCSPISGHKSVSWYQQVLGQGPQFIFQYYEKEERGRGNFPDRFSARQFPNYSSELNVNALLLGDSALYLCASSRAGLSRTGELFFGEGSRLTVL.

The chain employs TRBV12-3 or TRBV12-4 and TRBJ2-1; the D gene is possibly TRBD2 (5 bases). This CDR3 is built from 11 residues. Trimming pared 6 bases from V and 9 bases from J, leaving 9 bases between. CDR3 coding DNA: TGTGCCAGCAGACGGACTCGTGAGCAGTTCTTC. Amino acid sequence: CASRRTREQFF.

In DNA form, the CDR3 reads TGTGCCAGCAGCCCATGGACAGGGGCCCCTGGAAACACCATATATTTT. The encoded protein is CASSPWTGAPGNTIYF. The chain joins TRBV7-7 to TRBJ1-3; TRBD1 matches 9 bases. The CDR3 totals 16 residues. Germline values: CDR1 SSHAT, CDR2 FNYEAQ (reference sequence). With 5 bases clipped from V and 2 bases from J, the junction kept 7 bases outside the gene matches.

This sequence joins TRBV6-2 or TRBV6-3 and TRBJ2-3; 8 bases map to TRBD2. There are 17 residues in the CDR3. The germline CDR1 and CDR2 sequences are MNHEY and SVGEGT. Trimming at V came to 6 bases and at J to 4 bases, leaving 15 bases not matched to a gene. CDR3 nucleotides: TGTGCCAGCAGCCCACTCCCCGGACTAGCAGGGGCAGATACGCAGTATTTT. Protein sequence: CASSPLPGLAGADTQYF.

This chain uses TRBV7-9 with TRBJ1-1; D may be TRBD1 (5 bases). Trimming removed 6 bases from V and 1 base from J, with 12 bases in between. Germline CDR1 SEHNR, CDR2 FQNEAQ (reference sequence). The CDR3 contains 14 residues. The CDR3 sequence is CASRRRGQNTEAFF. The CDR3 coding sequence is TGTGCCAGCAGGCGCCGAGGACAGAACACTGAAGCTTTCTTT.

The chain couples TRBV15 to TRBJ1-2; D call uncertain. Germline-derived CDR1 and CDR2 are LNHNV and YYDKDF (reference sequence). V lost 5 bases and J lost 5, with 15 bases in between. The CDR3 totals 14 residues. The CDR3 is CATSGRATEYGYTF. CDR3 nucleotides: TGTGCCACCAGCGGCCGGGCGACGGAGTATGGCTACACCTTC. Complete variable domain (other parts from reference TRBV15 and TRBJ1-2): DAMVIQNPRYQVTQFGKPVTLSCSQTLNHNVMYWYQQKSSQAPKLLFHYYDKDFNNEADTPDNFQSRRPNTSFCFLDIRSPGLGDTAMYLCATSGRATEYGYTFGSGTRLTVV.

The sample holds many counts of this clonotype. The chain couples TRBV10-3 to TRBJ1-1; D is uncertain. This CDR3 region has 13 residues. The germline gives CDR1 ENHRY, CDR2 SYGVKD. The V end was cut by 10 bases, the J end by 5 bases, with 17 bases between. Written as DNA, the CDR3 is TGTGCCACCCTTGAGGGTACGGAGACTGAAGCTTTCTTT. Protein product: CATLEGTETEAFF.

The V call is TRBV6-2 or TRBV6-3, the J call TRBJ1-6; 7 bases are shared with TRBD1. Germline loops: CDR1 MNHEY, CDR2 SVGEGT. J gave up 8 bases and V 0 bases, and 7 bases lay outside the gene matches. The CDR3 is 16 residues long. CDR3 nucleotides: TGTGCCAGCAGTTACTCTTCCGGGACAGATCATTCACCCCTCCACTTT. It codes for CASSYSSGTDHSPLHF.

Of note for this clonotype: One end of the junction is discordant with germline, which a read error may explain. The chain joins TRBV11-2 to TRBJ1-2; no reliable D call. Per the germline V gene, CDR1 is SGHAT and CDR2 is FQNNGV. The CDR3 runs 15 residues. The CDR3 coding sequence is TGTGCCAGCAGCACTTCCCGGTATTCTAATTATGGCTACACCTTC. It translates to CASSTSRYSNYGYTF.

This clonotype was counted a few times. The chain recombines TRBV9 with TRBJ2-4; the D gene is possibly TRBD2 (6 bases). Trimming pared 0 bases from V and 7 bases from J, leaving 14 bases between. This CDR3 is built from 15 residues. The germline V gene encodes CDR1 SGDLS and CDR2 YYNGEE. CDR3: CASSVGGLPSNIQYF. CDR3 DNA sequence: TGTGCCAGCAGCGTAGGGGGACTCCCCAGTAACATTCAGTACTTC.

This clonotype was seen a handful of times. The genes are TRBV12-3 or TRBV12-4 and TRBJ1-5; 7 bases are shared with TRBD1. V lost 5 bases to trimming and J lost 1 base; unmatched junction nucleotides: 8. The CDR3 length is 16 residues. CDR3 sequence: CASSPSTGKSNQPQHF. Here the CDR3 DNA reads TGTGCCAGCAGTCCTTCGACAGGGAAGAGCAATCAGCCCCAGCATTTT.

V is TRBV11-1 and J is TRBJ2-1, with D perhaps matching TRBD2 (5 bases). The CDR3 contains 19 residues. Germline V gives CDR1 SGHAT, CDR2 FQDESV (reference sequence). The ends were cut back, 5 bases at V and 8 bases at J, with 31 bases in the middle. The CDR3 DNA is TGTGCCAGCAGCCGAGGGCAGGTGGAGCGTTGGGGAATTGATTATGAGCAGTTCTTC. Translation: CASSRGQVERWGIDYEQFF. The full variable domain, rest sourced from reference TRBV11-1 and TRBJ2-1, is EAEVAQSPRYKITEKSQAVAFWCDPISGHATLYWYRQILGQGPELLVQFQDESVVDDSQLPKDRFSAERLKGVDSTLKIQPAELGDSAMYLCASSRGQVERWGIDYEQFFGPGTRLTVL.

This chain uses TRBV20-1 with TRBJ2-1; D remains ambiguous. CDR1 is DFQATT, CDR2 SNEGSKA, per germline (reference sequence). Trimming removed 5 bases from V and 8 bases from J, with 7 bases in between. The CDR3 has 10 residues. Written as DNA, the CDR3 is TGCAGTGCTGCTTGGGATGAGCAGTTCTTC. This codes for CSAAWDEQFF.

This rearrangement joins TRBV29-1 to TRBJ1-5; D gene ambiguous. The CDR3 covers 13 residues. V was clipped by 1 base and J by 6 bases, with 10 bases between them. The germline V gene encodes CDR1 SQVTM and CDR2 ANQGSEA. As DNA, the CDR3 is TGCAGCGTTGAAGGTAGGGATGGTCAGCCCCAGCATTTT. Amino acids: CSVEGRDGQPQHF.

The gene calls are TRBV5-1 and TRBJ2-5, with D unclear. V lost 1 base and J lost 3, with 7 bases in between. The CDR3 covers 13 residues. The germline gives CDR1 SGHRS, CDR2 YFSETQ. Written as DNA, the CDR3 is TGCGCCAGCAGCTTGCGTACCGAAGAGACCCAGTACTTC. It translates to CASSLRTEETQYF.